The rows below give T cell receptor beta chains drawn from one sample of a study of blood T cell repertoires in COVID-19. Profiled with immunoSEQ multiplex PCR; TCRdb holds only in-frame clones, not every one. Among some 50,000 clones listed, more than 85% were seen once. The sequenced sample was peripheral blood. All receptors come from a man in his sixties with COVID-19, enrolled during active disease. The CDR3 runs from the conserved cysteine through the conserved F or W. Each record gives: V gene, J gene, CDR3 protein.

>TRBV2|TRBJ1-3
CASRSGNTIYF
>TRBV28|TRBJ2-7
CASSSGTYEQYF
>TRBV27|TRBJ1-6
CASSRLSVGGNNHSPLHF
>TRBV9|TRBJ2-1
CASSVAAGEGNEQFF
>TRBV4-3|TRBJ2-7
CASSQEGSGRIPYEQYF
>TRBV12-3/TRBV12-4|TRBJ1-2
CASTTGGGYGYTF
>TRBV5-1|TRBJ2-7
CASSAPGTGPHEQYF
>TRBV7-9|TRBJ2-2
CASSFGGANTGELFF
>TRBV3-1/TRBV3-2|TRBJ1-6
CASSQESSYNSPLHF
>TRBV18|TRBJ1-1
CASSPRSTGVGTEAFF
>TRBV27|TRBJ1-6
CASTKTGYNSPLHF
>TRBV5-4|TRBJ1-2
CASSFGGQYGYTF
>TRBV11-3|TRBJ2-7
CASSLGSGYHEQYF
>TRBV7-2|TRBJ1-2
CASRAPGQGEGSYGYTF
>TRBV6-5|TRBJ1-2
CASSYSPGTGVGYTF
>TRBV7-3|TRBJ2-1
CASSLRGLADYNEQFF
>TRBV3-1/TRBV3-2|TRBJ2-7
CASSRSGRGFYEQYF
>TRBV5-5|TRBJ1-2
CASSPGQGAYGGYTF
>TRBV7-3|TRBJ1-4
CASSPSGTGGEKLFF
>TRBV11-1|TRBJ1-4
CASSTSPVPEKLFF
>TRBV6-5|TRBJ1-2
CASRLDMGLYGYTF
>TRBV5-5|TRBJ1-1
CASSLGGTVNTEAFF
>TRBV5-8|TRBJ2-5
CASSWRGRGRRQETQYF
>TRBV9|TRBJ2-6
CASSVRQGGPGANVLTF
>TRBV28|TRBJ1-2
CASSDSNYGYTF
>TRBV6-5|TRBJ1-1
CASSPLGRNAFF
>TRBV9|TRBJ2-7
CASSPQGDQQYF
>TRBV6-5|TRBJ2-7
CASSSVEGYEQYF
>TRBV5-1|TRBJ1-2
CASSLGQGNGYTF
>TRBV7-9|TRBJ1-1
CASSRGLNTEAFF
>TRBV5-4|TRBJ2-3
CASSATSGTSDTQYF
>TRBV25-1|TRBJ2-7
CASSGPGQTYEQYF
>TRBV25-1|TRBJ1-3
CASSERGRRNTIYF